This T cell receptor beta chain is from a study of T cells in Graves' hyperthyroidism and ophthalmopathy. CDR1 is SGHNT and CDR2 is YYREEE in the germline V gene (reference sequence). The CDR3 spans 15 residues. The germline V and J ends were trimmed by 3 bases and 1 base, with 13 bases remaining between them. Amplified regions were TCR beta CDR3 sequences from RNA transcripts. First-round RT-PCR targeting the TCR CDR3 was performed with the HTBI primer set. TCRdb re-derived calls from the multiplex PCR reads in MiXCR, one entry per CDR3 protein. The data contain around 700,000 distinct CDR3 sequences, around 20% of them seen just once; the ten biggest clones take up 15% to 20%.

The V and J genes are TRBV5-4 and TRBJ1-1, with TRBD1 as a possible D gene (5 bases). Material for sequencing was blood. The origin of this receptor is a woman in her fifties or sixties with Graves' hyperthyroidism that later progressed to Graves' ophthalmopathy. CDR3 coding DNA: TGTGCCAGCAGCTCCGAGGGACTCTGGAACACTGAAGCTTTCTTT. Translating it yields CASSSEGLWNTEAFF.